The 10 T cell receptor beta chains given below trace back to one sample, sequenced in a study of cytomegalovirus exposure and HLA in healthy donors. 60 Vbeta and 13 Jbeta primers were used in PCR. The data were produced by immunoSEQ multiplex PCR, yet TCRdb's version contains in-frame clones alone and is incomplete. The table lists 90,000 to 100,000 clones, approximately 71% of them singletons. Sequences were obtained from PBMCs. The source is a female donor in good health and CMV-seronegative.

The V gene is TRBV4-3, the J gene TRBJ2-3, with D possibly TRBD2 on 6 matching bases. Trimming pared 0 bases from V and 10 bases from J, leaving 11 bases between. Germline values: CDR1 LGHNA, CDR2 YSLEER. This CDR3 is 13 amino acids long. CDR3 sequence (DNA): TGCGCCAGCAGCCAAGAAACGGGACTCGCGCAGTATTTT. Protein: CASSQETGLAQYF.

The CDR3 is CASSAQGGEPNTEAFF. The CDR3 DNA is TGTGCCAGCAGCGCCCAAGGGGGCGAGCCGAACACTGAAGCTTTCTTT. The chain joins TRBV9 to TRBJ1-1, with 7 bases fitting TRBD1. Germline CDR1 SGDLS, CDR2 YYNGEE. Losses at the gene ends were 3 bases for V and 1 base for J; bases not matched to a gene: 9. The CDR3 contains 16 residues.

In this sample, this clone turned up once. The chain has TRBV5-8 and TRBJ2-7; D is perhaps TRBD1 (6 bases). CDR3 length: 13 amino acids. V was clipped by 9 bases and J by 5 bases, with 18 bases between them. CDR1 is SGHTS, CDR2 YDEGEE, per germline. The CDR3 here is CATRMGARNEQYF. DNA for the CDR3: TGTGCCACCCGGATGGGGGCGAGGAACGAGCAGTACTTC.

J is TRBJ2-3 and V is TRBV6-4; 8 nucleotides line up with TRBD2. J lost 3 bases, V lost 1 base, and 3 bases had no gene match. The CDR3 totals 15 residues. Germline V gene sequence: CDR1 MRHNA, CDR2 SNTAGT. The CDR3, as DNA: TGTGCCAGCAGTGACTTCGGGGGGGCAACAGATACGCAGTATTTT. The encoded protein is CASSDFGGATDTQYF.

The genes are TRBV6-6 and TRBJ1-2; D remains unclear. This CDR3 region has 14 residues. V lost 6 bases, J lost 5 bases, and 16 bases lay in between. Germline CDR1 is MNHNY and CDR2 is SVGAGI (reference sequence). The CDR3 region has the DNA TGTGCCAGCAGCCGGGGAGAAAGGCCGTATGGCTACACCTTC. This encodes CASSRGERPYGYTF.

In DNA form, the CDR3 reads TGTGCCAGCAGCTTAGTGGGCGGAACAGGGGTTGAGCAGTACTTC. Its protein is CASSLVGGTGVEQYF. The chain is built from TRBV7-2 and TRBJ2-7, with 7 positions matching TRBD1. The V segment lost 1 base and the J segment 7 bases; nucleotides outside the gene matches: 10. Germline V gives CDR1 SGHTA, CDR2 FQGNSA. The CDR3 has 15 residues.

The chain recombines TRBV29-1 with TRBJ2-2, with 8 bases identical to TRBD1. With 6 bases clipped from V and 4 bases from J, the junction kept 10 bases outside the gene matches. Germline V gives CDR1 SQVTM, CDR2 ANQGSEA. The length of the CDR3 is 15 residues. Here the CDR3 reads CSVVPRTGSTGELFF. Here the CDR3 DNA reads TGCAGCGTCGTCCCGCGGACAGGGTCCACCGGGGAGCTGTTTTTT.

This chain uses TRBV6-5 with TRBJ2-3; tentatively, D is TRBD2 (6 bases). CDR3 length equals 13 residues. In germline, CDR1 is MNHEY, CDR2 SVGAGI. With 5 bases removed from V and 8 bases from J, the gap between germline ends came to 14 bases. CDR3 in DNA: TGTGCCAGCAGTGCCTCGGGACTTCCTACGCAGTATTTT. Its translation: CASSASGLPTQYF.

V is TRBV2 and J is TRBJ2-7; D remains ambiguous. Germline V CDR1 and CDR2: SNHLY, FYNNEI. The V end lost 1 base, the J end lost 0 bases, and 7 bases lay between the germline ends. The length of the CDR3 is 14 residues. The CDR3: CASSEETNSYEQYF. CDR3 DNA sequence: TGTGCCAGCAGTGAAGAGACAAACTCCTACGAGCAGTACTTC.

This clone was seen more than once but under ten times. The DNA of the CDR3 is TGTGCCAGCAGTCCGAGCGGGGAAGCTTCAAATGAGCAGTTCTTC. It translates to CASSPSGEASNEQFF. V gene TRBV28 combines with J gene TRBJ2-1; 7 positions agree with TRBD2. Per the germline V gene, CDR1 is MDHEN and CDR2 is SYDVKM. This CDR3 contains 15 residues. The V segment lost 5 bases and the J segment 7 bases; nucleotides outside the gene matches: 11. The variable domain in full, with the rest retrieved from reference TRBV28 and TRBJ2-1, is DVKVTQSSRYLVKRTGEKVFLECVQDMDHENMFWYRQDPGLGLRLIYFSYDVKMKEKGDIPEGYSVSREKKERFSLILESASTNQTSMYLCASSPSGEASNEQFFGPGTRLTVL.